The sequence of this T cell receptor (beta chain) was determined in a study of a mutant IDH1 vaccine in newly diagnosed glioma. Looking at the study overall: Either 4-6 weeks after radiotherapy alone or alongside temozolomide, vaccination was begun.

This CDR3 region has 13 residues. Germline V gives CDR1 MNHNS, CDR2 SASEGT. Trimming shortened V by 8 bases and J by 4 bases, and 15 bases separated the two germline ends. As for time point: week 11, during vaccination. A 20-mer mutant IDH1 peptide at 300 ug was injected subcutaneously with topical imiquimod. A few counts support this clone. Antigen specificity is unknown. Profiling relied on immunoSEQ multiplex PCR, and the TCRdb table lists in-frame clones only, not all of them. The table has tens of thousands of clones, roughly 70% seen once. The TCR was taken from a man younger than 35 with glioma. Some clones in this sample may be carry-over from other donors' samples. The specimen comprised peripheral blood mononuclear cells (PBMCs), sampled from a glioma patient whose treatment included an IDH1 peptide vaccine. The chain combines TRBV6-1 with TRBJ2-7; D call uncertain. This CDR3 is CASLLPLRYEQYF. CDR3 nucleotides: TGTGCCAGCTTACTGCCCCTACGGTACGAGCAGTACTTC.